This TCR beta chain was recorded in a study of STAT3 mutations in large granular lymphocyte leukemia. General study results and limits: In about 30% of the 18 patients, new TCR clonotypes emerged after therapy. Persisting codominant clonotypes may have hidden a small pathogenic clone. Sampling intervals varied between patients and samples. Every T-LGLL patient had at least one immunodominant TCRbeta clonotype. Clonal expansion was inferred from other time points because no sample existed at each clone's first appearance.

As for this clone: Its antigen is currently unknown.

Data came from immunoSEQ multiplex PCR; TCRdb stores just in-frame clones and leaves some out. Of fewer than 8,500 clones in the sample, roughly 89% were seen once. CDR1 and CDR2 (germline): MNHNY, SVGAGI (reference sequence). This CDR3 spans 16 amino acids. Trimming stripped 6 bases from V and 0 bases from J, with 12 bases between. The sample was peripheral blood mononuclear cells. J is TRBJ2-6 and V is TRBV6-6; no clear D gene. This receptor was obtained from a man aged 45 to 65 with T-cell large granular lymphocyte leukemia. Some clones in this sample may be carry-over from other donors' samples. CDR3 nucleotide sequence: TGTGCCAGCAGGTCTGGACGGAACTCTGGGGCCAACGTCCTGACTTTC. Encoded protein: CASRSGRNSGANVLTF.